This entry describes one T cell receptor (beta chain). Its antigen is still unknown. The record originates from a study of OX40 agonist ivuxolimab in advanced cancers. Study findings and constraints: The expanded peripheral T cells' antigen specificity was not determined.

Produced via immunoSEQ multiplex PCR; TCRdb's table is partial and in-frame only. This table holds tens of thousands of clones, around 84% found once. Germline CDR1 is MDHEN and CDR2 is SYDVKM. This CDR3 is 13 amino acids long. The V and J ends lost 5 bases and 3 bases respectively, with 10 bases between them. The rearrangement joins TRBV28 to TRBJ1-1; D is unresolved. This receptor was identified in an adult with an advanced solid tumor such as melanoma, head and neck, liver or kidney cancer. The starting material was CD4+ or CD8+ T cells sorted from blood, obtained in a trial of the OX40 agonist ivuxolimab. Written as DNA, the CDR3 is TGTGCCAGCAGTCCCGCCGGGGACACTGAAGCTTTCTTT. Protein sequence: CASSPAGDTEAFF.